These 24 T cell receptor beta chains originate from one sample sequenced in a study of blood T cell repertoires in COVID-19. Sequencing used immunoSEQ multiplex PCR; TCRdb keeps in-frame clones, though not all of them. The sample yields 94,000 or so clones, 70% to 90% seen once. Sequencing input: peripheral blood. All receptors derive from a woman between 65 and 79 years old with acute or convalescent COVID-19.

In DNA, the CDR3 is TGTGCCAGCAGTTTAGCCCGGGGAAACACCATATATTTT. As protein: CASSLARGNTIYF. The chain employs TRBV12-3 or TRBV12-4 and TRBJ1-3; no definite D call. Trimming removed 0 bases at V and 4 bases at J, with 4 bases between. CDR3 length: 13 residues.

This clone was seen only once. The CDR3 sequence: CASSQGRDTTYEQYF. In DNA form, the CDR3 reads TGCGCCAGCAGCCAAGGAAGGGACACCACCTACGAGCAGTACTTC. The chain combines TRBV4-1 with TRBJ2-7; tentatively, D is TRBD1 (6 bases). Germline-derived CDR1 and CDR2 are MGHRA and YSYEKL. This CDR3 comprises 15 residues. Trimming stripped 1 base from V and 2 bases from J, with 12 bases between.

This clone was observed a handful of times. V and J are TRBV10-3 and TRBJ2-3, with TRBD2 identical over 8 bases. CDR1 is ENHRY, CDR2 SYGVKD, per germline. CDR3 length equals 14 residues. J was trimmed by 0 bases and V by 10 bases; bases with no gene match: 6. The CDR3 DNA sequence: TGTGCCACCAAGGGACTAGGCAGCACAGATACGCAGTATTTT. Encoded protein: CATKGLGSTDTQYF.

The rearrangement links TRBV6-5 to TRBJ2-2; D might be TRBD2 (5 bases). Germline V gene sequence: CDR1 MNHEY, CDR2 SVGAGI. The CDR3 runs to 12 residues. With 6 bases removed from V and 7 bases from J, the gap between germline ends came to 9 bases. The CDR3 protein is CASRTDFGELFF. CDR3 DNA sequence: TGTGCCAGCAGAACGGACTTCGGGGAGCTGTTTTTT.

The chain recombines TRBV30 with TRBJ1-5, with a weak D call TRBD1 (5 bases). The CDR3 is 16 residues long. Trimming removed 0 bases at V and 2 bases at J, with 14 bases between. The germline gives CDR1 GTSNPN, CDR2 SVGIG (reference sequence). In DNA, the CDR3 is TGTGCCTGGAGTGTCGGGGAGGGACGTGGCAATCAGCCCCAGCATTTT. Its protein product is CAWSVGEGRGNQPQHF.

The chain uses TRBV2 and TRBJ2-1; a weak D match, TRBD2 (6 bases). The CDR3 extends over 15 amino acids. V lost 1 base and J 8 bases, leaving 15 bases between the germline ends. Looked up from germline, CDR1 is SNHLY and CDR2 is FYNNEI. The CDR3 nucleotides are TGTGCCAGCAGTGAAGGGGAGGTCACTTGGGATGAGCAGTTCTTC. Its protein is CASSEGEVTWDEQFF.

The chain employs TRBV13 and TRBJ2-7; D gene unclear. Germline V gene data show CDR1 as PRHDT and CDR2 as FYEKMQ (reference sequence). This CDR3 spans 11 amino acids. V gave up 2 bases and J gave up 3 bases, with 2 bases separating them. CDR3 sequence: CASSLYYEQYF. The CDR3, as DNA: TGTGCCAGCAGCTTATACTACGAGCAGTACTTC.

This chain joins TRBV2 and TRBJ2-1; tentatively, D is TRBD2 (6 bases). V lost 4 bases and J 4 bases, leaving 11 bases between the germline ends. Per the germline V gene, CDR1 is SNHLY and CDR2 is FYNNEI. CDR3 length: 14 amino acids. CDR3 in amino acids: CASSVPTRYNEQFF. For the CDR3, the DNA is TGTGCCAGCAGTGTCCCGACTAGATACAATGAGCAGTTCTTC. The entire variable domain, with the rest obtained from reference TRBV2 and TRBJ2-1, is as follows: EPEVTQTPSHQVTQMGQEVILRCVPISNHLYFYWYRQILGQKVEFLVSFYNNEISEKSEIFDDQFSVERPDGSNFTLKIRSTKLEDSAMYFCASSVPTRYNEQFFGPGTRLTVL.

The genes are TRBV19 and TRBJ1-3; D is uncertain. Germline V lookup: CDR1 LNHDA, CDR2 SQIVND (reference sequence). This CDR3 spans 13 amino acids. Trimming removed 3 bases from V and 2 bases from J, with 5 bases in between. CDR3 residues: CASSIGAGNTIYF. CDR3 bases: TGTGCCAGTAGTATCGGGGCTGGAAACACCATATATTTT.

The chain links TRBV7-8 to TRBJ2-2, with D tentatively TRBD1 (5 bases). Germline values: CDR1 SGHVS, CDR2 FQNEAQ. V lost 8 bases, J lost 3 bases, and 22 bases lay in between. The length of the CDR3 is 17 residues. The CDR3 reads CASDQKGHFGDTGELFF. CDR3 nucleotide sequence: TGTGCCAGCGATCAGAAAGGACATTTTGGGGACACCGGGGAGCTGTTTTTT.

The rearrangement joins TRBV29-1 to TRBJ2-5; TRBD1 matches 9 bases. Trimming took 7 bases from V and 4 from J; bases not matched to a gene: 4. The germline CDR1 and CDR2 sequences are SQVTM and ANQGSEA. The CDR3 is made up of 12 amino acids. The CDR3 DNA sequence: TGCAGCGCCGGGACAGGGCGAGAGACCCAGTACTTC. Its protein product is CSAGTGRETQYF. The variable domain in full, with the rest retrieved from reference TRBV29-1 and TRBJ2-5, is SAVISQKPSRDICQRGTSLTIQCQVDSQVTMMFWYRQQPGQSLTLIATANQGSEATYESGFVIDKFPISRPNLTFSTLTVSNMSPEDSSIYLCSAGTGRETQYFGPGTRLLVL.

In regard to this clone: An end of the junction differs from the germline gene, which may be a read error. The chain recombines TRBV18 with TRBJ1-2, with 7 positions matching TRBD1. The CDR3 runs 15 residues. The germline V gene has CDR1 KGHSH and CDR2 LQKENI. For the CDR3, the DNA is TGTGCCAGCTCCCCACGGGACAGCGCGACCTATGGCTACACCTTC. Translated, it gives CASSPRDSATYGYTF. The entire variable domain, with the rest obtained from reference TRBV18 and TRBJ1-2, is as follows: NAGVMQNPRHLVRRRGQEARLRCSPMKGHSHVYWYRQLPEEGLKFMVYLQKENIIDESGMPKERFSAEFPKEGPSILRIQQVVRGDSAAYFCASSPRDSATYGYTFGSGTRLTVV.

V and J are TRBV5-1 and TRBJ1-5; D is possibly TRBD1 (6 bases). CDR3 length equals 15 residues. With 0 bases removed from V and 0 bases from J, the gap between germline ends came to 7 bases. Germline V CDR1 and CDR2: SGHRS, YFSETQ. CDR3 in DNA: TGCGCCAGCAGCTTGGGGACAGCTAGCAATCAGCCCCAGCATTTT. This codes for CASSLGTASNQPQHF. The full variable domain, rest sourced from reference TRBV5-1 and TRBJ1-5, is KAGVTQTPRYLIKTRGQQVTLSCSPISGHRSVSWYQQTPGQGLQFLFEYFSETQRNKGNFPGRFSGRQFSNSRSEMNVSTLELGDSALYLCASSLGTASNQPQHFGDGTRLSIL.

The chain uses TRBV10-3 and TRBJ2-3; D is perhaps TRBD2 (7 bases). V was clipped by 5 bases and J by 5 bases, with 11 bases between them. Germline V gives CDR1 ENHRY, CDR2 SYGVKD. The CDR3 has 13 amino acids. In DNA, the CDR3 is TGTGCCATCAGTATAGGGGGGGTAGATACGCAGTATTTT. It translates to CAISIGGVDTQYF.

This chain links TRBV19 with TRBJ2-5; 10 bases are a match to TRBD2. CDR3 size: 17 residues. The V gene end was trimmed by 3 bases and the J gene end by 3 bases; junction bases not matched to a gene: 10. Germline CDR1 is LNHDA and CDR2 is SQIVND (reference sequence). This CDR3 is CASSILEAGGHKETQYF. The CDR3 nucleotides are TGTGCCAGTAGTATCCTTGAAGCGGGAGGGCATAAAGAGACCCAGTACTTC.

This rearrangement joins TRBV5-4 to TRBJ1-2; no firm D call. CDR1 SGHNT and CDR2 YYREEE come from the germline V gene (reference sequence). This CDR3 region has 15 residues. Trimming removed 4 bases from V and 4 bases from J, with 17 bases in between. The CDR3 nucleotides are TGTGCCAGCAGCGAGGACTCCCGGAGGGCCTATGGCTACACCTTC. Amino acid sequence: CASSEDSRRAYGYTF.

In its sample, this clone was seen a few times. The rearrangement links TRBV29-1 to TRBJ1-1, with D tentatively TRBD1 (6 bases). This CDR3 spans 15 amino acids. In germline, CDR1 is SQVTM, CDR2 ANQGSEA. The germline V and J ends were trimmed by 4 bases and 1 base, with 16 bases remaining between them. The CDR3: CSVVSSGHRNTEAFF. CDR3 bases: TGCAGCGTTGTATCGTCGGGACATAGGAACACTGAAGCTTTCTTT. Combining the CDR3 with reference TRBV29-1 and TRBJ1-1 gives the whole variable domain SAVISQKPSRDICQRGTSLTIQCQVDSQVTMMFWYRQQPGQSLTLIATANQGSEATYESGFVIDKFPISRPNLTFSTLTVSNMSPEDSSIYLCSVVSSGHRNTEAFFGQGTRLTVV.

The chain recombines TRBV5-4 with TRBJ2-5, with 11 bases fitting TRBD2. Germline CDR1 SGHNT, CDR2 YYREEE (reference sequence). The length of the CDR3 is 17 residues. Trimming removed 0 bases from V and 6 bases from J; junction bases left unmatched: 10. The CDR3 loop is CASSLEGSSGGLKTQYF. The CDR3 DNA sequence: TGTGCCAGCAGCTTGGAAGGGTCTAGCGGGGGGTTGAAGACCCAGTACTTC.

V gene TRBV27 combines with J gene TRBJ1-2; a possible D gene is TRBD1 (5 bases). The CDR3 length is 12 residues. Trimming left V 3 bases short and J 5 bases short, with 7 bases between. Germline V gene data show CDR1 as MNHEY and CDR2 as SMNVEV (reference sequence). The CDR3 DNA is TGTGCCAGCAGTTTCCAGGGTTATGGCTACACCTTC. This translates into CASSFQGYGYTF.

V usage is TRBV21-1 and J usage is TRBJ2-7; no DNA check was done on the table's D call, TRBD1. TRBV21-1 is annotated as a pseudogene. This CDR3 is 17 amino acids long. The DNA of the CDR3 is TGTGCCAGCAGCAAAGAGGTCCCCGGGACACACTCCTACGAGCAGTACTTC. Encoded protein: CASSKEVPGTHSYEQYF.

J is TRBJ2-3 and V is TRBV29-1; the match to TRBD1 covers 7 bases. Unmatched junction bases numbered 8, after V lost 1 base and J lost 1 base. Germline loops: CDR1 SQVTM, CDR2 ANQGSEA. The CDR3 spans 16 residues. The CDR3 loop reads CSVEGDTGQRTDTQYF. Here the CDR3 DNA reads TGCAGCGTTGAAGGTGACACGGGACAGCGCACAGATACGCAGTATTTT.

The rearrangement uses TRBV6-5 and TRBJ1-1; TRBD1 aligns across 7 bases. Germline V gene data show CDR1 as MNHEY and CDR2 as SVGAGI. The CDR3 is 14 residues long. With V trimmed by 6 bases and J by 5 bases, 9 bases remained unmatched. The CDR3 region has the DNA TGTGCCAGCAGCCCAAGACAGGGTCGGACTGAAGCTTTCTTT. Translation gives CASSPRQGRTEAFF.

This clone appeared once. J is TRBJ2-3 and V is TRBV3-1 (or the pseudogene TRBV3-2); 10 bases agree with TRBD2. Germline CDR1 LGHDT, CDR2 YNNKEL (reference sequence). V gave up 0 bases and J gave up 7 bases; unmatched junction bases: 13. CDR3 size: 18 residues. The CDR3 nucleotides are TGTGCCAGCAGCCAAGATTCCACCGGGACTAGCGCTCGTAATACGCAGTATTTT. The encoded protein is CASSQDSTGTSARNTQYF.

Written as DNA, the CDR3 is TGTGCCAGCAGCTTAGGGGGGGACGGAGGTTCTGGCTACACCTTC. Translating gives CASSLGGDGGSGYTF. This chain links TRBV7-9 with TRBJ1-2, with TRBD1 as a possible D gene (5 bases). CDR1 is SEHNR and CDR2 is FQNEAQ in the germline V gene (reference sequence). Trimming took off 1 base at V and 7 bases at J, with 16 bases between the two ends. The CDR3 is 15 residues long.